This is a list of T cell receptor beta chains from one sample in a study of T cell responses to AZD1222 COVID-19 vaccine. Data came from immunoSEQ multiplex PCR; TCRdb stores just in-frame clones and leaves some out. The data contain about 140,000 clones, over 90% of them seen just once; the ten biggest clones take up 0.91%. This sample comprised peripheral blood, obtained on day 0 of MenACWY control vaccination. The receptors derive from an adult in good health. Each CDR3 is given with its conserved first and last residue. The D gene is left open where the match is weak. Clone size is not always given. Where it is, it says once, few, many or a class for expanded clones.

v_call: TRBV5-4
j_call: TRBJ1-3
d_call: TRBD1
clone_size: few
cdr3_aa: CASSRQGSGNTIYF
cdr3_nt: TGTGCCAGCAGCCGACAGGGGTCAGGAAACACCATATATTTT

v_call: TRBV6-5
j_call: TRBJ2-5
d_call: NA
clone_size: NA
cdr3_aa: CASSYGGAPETQYF
cdr3_nt: TGTGCCAGCAGTTATGGGGGGGCGCCGGAGACCCAGTACTTC

v_call: TRBV4-1
j_call: TRBJ2-1
d_call: TRBD2
clone_size: NA
cdr3_aa: CASSQVRDYKQFF
cdr3_nt: TGCGCCAGCAGCCAAGTCCGGGACTACAAGCAGTTCTTC

v_call: TRBV5-1
j_call: TRBJ2-7
d_call: NA
clone_size: NA
cdr3_aa: CASSLDQNSYEQYF
cdr3_nt: TGCGCCAGCAGCTTGGACCAGAACTCCTACGAGCAGTACTTC

v_call: TRBV27
j_call: TRBJ1-2
d_call: TRBD1
clone_size: NA
cdr3_aa: CASSLYRGRPYGYTF
cdr3_nt: TGTGCCAGCAGTCTGTACAGGGGGCGCCCCTATGGCTACACCTTC

v_call: TRBV5-1
j_call: TRBJ1-1
d_call: NA
clone_size: NA
cdr3_aa: CASSEGTNTEAFF
cdr3_nt: TGCGCCAGCAGCGAGGGCACGAACACTGAAGCTTTCTTT

v_call: TRBV14
j_call: TRBJ1-6
d_call: NA
clone_size: NA
cdr3_aa: CASSQDSQHSPLHF
cdr3_nt: TGTGCCAGCAGCCAAGATAGTCAGCACTCACCCCTCCACTTT

v_call: TRBV24-1
j_call: TRBJ1-3
d_call: NA
clone_size: NA
cdr3_aa: CATSDGNTIYF
cdr3_nt: TGTGCCACCAGCGACGGAAACACCATATATTTT

v_call: TRBV7-7
j_call: TRBJ1-6
d_call: NA
clone_size: NA
cdr3_aa: CASSLEFGGNSPLHF
cdr3_nt: TGTGCCAGCAGCCTTGAGTTCGGGGGGAATTCACCCCTCCACTTT

v_call: TRBV5-5
j_call: TRBJ2-2
d_call: NA
clone_size: NA
cdr3_aa: CASRFHRLQQGGELFF
cdr3_nt: TGTGCCAGCAGATTCCACCGGCTACAGCAGGGCGGGGAGCTGTTTTTT

v_call: TRBV19
j_call: TRBJ1-5
d_call: TRBD1
clone_size: NA
cdr3_aa: CASTRTGPNSNQPQHF
cdr3_nt: TGTGCCAGTACCCGGACAGGCCCTAATAGCAATCAGCCCCAGCATTTT

v_call: TRBV18
j_call: TRBJ1-5
d_call: NA
clone_size: NA
cdr3_aa: CASSPVPGNQPQHF
cdr3_nt: TGTGCCAGCTCACCAGTACCGGGCAATCAGCCCCAGCATTTT

v_call: TRBV5-1
j_call: TRBJ2-5
d_call: NA
clone_size: once
cdr3_aa: CASSLRTLGETQYF
cdr3_nt: TGCGCCAGCAGCTTGCGGACCCTTGGGGAGACCCAGTACTTC